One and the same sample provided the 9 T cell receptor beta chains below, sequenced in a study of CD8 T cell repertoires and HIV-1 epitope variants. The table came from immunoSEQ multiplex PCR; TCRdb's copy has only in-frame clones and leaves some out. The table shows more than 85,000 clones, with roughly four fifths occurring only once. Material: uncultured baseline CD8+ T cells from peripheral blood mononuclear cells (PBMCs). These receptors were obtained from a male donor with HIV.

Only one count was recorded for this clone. The CDR3 spells CASTPGRGLNTIYF. The CDR3 DNA reads TGTGCCAGCACCCCCGGGAGGGGTCTGAACACCATATATTTT. The chain employs TRBV6-6 and TRBJ1-3; TRBD1 might be the D (5 bases). Deletions cut 7 bases from V and 7 bases from J, with 17 bases between. The germline gives CDR1 MNHNY, CDR2 SVGAGI (reference sequence). This CDR3 has 14 residues.

CDR3 loop: CASSTILTRTLASGNTIYF. CDR3 coding DNA: TGTGCCAGTAGTACCATTTTAACACGGACCTTGGCCTCTGGAAACACCATATATTTT. The gene calls are TRBV19 and TRBJ1-3, with no clear D. Germline CDR1 LNHDA, CDR2 SQIVND (reference sequence). The length of the CDR3 is 19 residues. The V end was cut by 4 bases, the J end by 0 bases, with 22 bases between.

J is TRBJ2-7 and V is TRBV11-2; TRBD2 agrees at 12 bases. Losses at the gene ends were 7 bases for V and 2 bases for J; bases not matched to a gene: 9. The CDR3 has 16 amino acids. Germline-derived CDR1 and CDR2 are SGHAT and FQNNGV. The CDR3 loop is CASTETSGSFAYEQYF. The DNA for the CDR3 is TGTGCCAGCACAGAGACTAGCGGGAGTTTCGCCTACGAGCAGTACTTC.

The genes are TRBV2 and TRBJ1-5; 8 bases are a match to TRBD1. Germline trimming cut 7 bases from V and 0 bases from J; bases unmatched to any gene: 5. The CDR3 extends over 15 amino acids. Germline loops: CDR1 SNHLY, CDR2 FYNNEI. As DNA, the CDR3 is TGTGCCAGCAAGGGACAGGACTATAGCAATCAGCCCCAGCATTTT. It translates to CASKGQDYSNQPQHF.

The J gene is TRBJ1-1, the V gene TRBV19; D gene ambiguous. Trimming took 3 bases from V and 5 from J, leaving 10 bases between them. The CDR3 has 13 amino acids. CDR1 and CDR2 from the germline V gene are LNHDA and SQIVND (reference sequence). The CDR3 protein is CASSIVGKTEAFF. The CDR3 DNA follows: TGTGCCAGTAGTATTGTGGGGAAAACTGAAGCTTTCTTT.

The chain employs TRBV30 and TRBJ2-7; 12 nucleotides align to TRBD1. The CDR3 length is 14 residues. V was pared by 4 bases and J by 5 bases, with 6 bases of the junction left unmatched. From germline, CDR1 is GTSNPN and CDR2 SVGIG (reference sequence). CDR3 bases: TGTGCCTGGACTCCGGGACAGGGGGCAAACGAGCAGTACTTC. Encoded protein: CAWTPGQGANEQYF.

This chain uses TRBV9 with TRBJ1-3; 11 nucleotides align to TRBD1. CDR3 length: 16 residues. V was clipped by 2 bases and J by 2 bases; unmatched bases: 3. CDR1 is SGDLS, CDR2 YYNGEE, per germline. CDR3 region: CASSVTDRGPGNTIYF. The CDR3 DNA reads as TGTGCCAGCAGCGTGACGGACAGGGGGCCTGGAAACACCATATATTTT.

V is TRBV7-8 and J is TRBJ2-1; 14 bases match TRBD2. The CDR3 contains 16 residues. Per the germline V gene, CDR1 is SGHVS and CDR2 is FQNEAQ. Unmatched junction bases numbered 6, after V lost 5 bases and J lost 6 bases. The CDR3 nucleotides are TGTGCCAGCAGCCTTAGGACTAGCGGGGGGCCCAATGAGCAGTTCTTC. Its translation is CASSLRTSGGPNEQFF.

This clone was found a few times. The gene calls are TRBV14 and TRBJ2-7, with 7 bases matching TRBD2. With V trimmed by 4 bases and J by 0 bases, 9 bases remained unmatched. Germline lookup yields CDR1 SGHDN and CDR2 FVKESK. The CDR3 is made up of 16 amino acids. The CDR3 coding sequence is TGTGCCAGCAGCCTTCTGGGGGGGAGGCCCTCCTACGAGCAGTACTTC. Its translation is CASSLLGGRPSYEQYF.